This T cell receptor (beta chain) was sequenced during a study of Ad26.COV2.S vaccination and SARS-CoV-2 variants (dated by TCRdb to the early 2020s). Background on the whole study: Donors in the vaccine arm were drawn from COV1001, a multicentre, randomized, double-blind, placebo-controlled phase I-IIa trial testing Ad26.COV2.S in healthy adults. Ad26.COV2.S was administered intramuscularly at 5 x 10^10 or 1 x 10^11 viral particles, either as a single shot or as two shots given 56 days apart. TCRbeta repertoire sequencing served as the tool for gauging how specific and how broad the SARS-CoV-2-reactive T cell receptors were following Ad26.COV2.S vaccination. A total of roughly 30 samples were included in the TCR-sequenced set, comprising about 20 Ad26.COV2.S vaccine recipients, 5 placebo recipients and 8 SARS-CoV-2 convalescent individuals. Participants in the trial were split at random into five groups of five each, receiving low-dose or high-dose Ad26.COV2.S once or twice, or else placebo on both occasions. Throughout the experiments and outcome assessment, investigators stayed blinded to trial group allocation.

Concerning this clone: Its antigen has not been determined. No base quality information exists; no much larger clone differs at one position.

This sample's treatment or condition label indicates: some 20 received Ad26.COV2.S at low or high dose, single or two shots; about 5 received placebo; per-sample allocation not given. For vaccine and placebo recipients, repertoires were sequenced using samples collected on day 63 after the first injection. Between 29 July and 7 August 2020, Cohort 1b enrolled about two dozen adults aged 18-55 years at one site in Boston, USA. Ad26.COV2.S consisted of a replication-incompetent adenovirus type 26 vector by which a prefusion-stabilized SARS-CoV-2 spike protein from the original Wuhan strain was expressed. The immunoSEQ Assay was the method used to sequence TCRbeta CDR3 regions. After extraction, genomic DNA underwent amplification by bias-controlled multiplex PCR, followed by high-throughput sequencing. From the authors' description of their analysis: Collapsing and filtering of sequences were performed to quantify the absolute abundance of each unique TCRbeta CDR3 region. T cell fraction was estimated by normalizing TCRbeta template counts to usable DNA, which was measured by amplifying reference genes present in all nucleated cells. Repertoire TCRs were annotated as SARS-CoV-2-specific by exact matching of V gene, CDR3 amino acid sequence and J gene to a known reactive TCR set. The reference SARS-CoV-2 TCR set came from MIRA and was filtered for enrichment in COVID-19-positive ImmuneCODE repertoires, removing public or cross-reactive TCRs. Using the MIRA antigens, annotated TCRs were further analysed by specific ORF or by position within an ORF. Breadth was defined as the number of annotated unique rearrangements divided by the total number of unique productive rearrangements, and depth was defined as the summed frequency of the annotated unique rearrangements. Two-sided Wilcoxon rank-sum tests were applied when comparing TCR breadth between groups. Sourced from immuneACCESS, this table was stored by TCRdb with only in-frame sequences that have V and J called. A share of the clones is absent; for the studies checked, an unresolved V gene accounts for under half, and the remainder has no known explanation. V and J calls and clone size are those listed in that table; D and trimming were worked out from the DNA. The sample has under 550,000 clones on record, approximately 90% of them singletons. 12% of the sample goes to the ten largest clones.

V and J are trimmed by 4 bases and 6 bases, and the gene matches miss 5 bases of the junction. According to the germline V gene, CDR1 reads ENHRY and CDR2 reads SYGVKD. The cysteine opens and the phenylalanine closes a CDR3 of 13 amino acids. Kept here is only the CDR3 DNA, which spans 39 bases and is read in frame from base 1. Overall results and qualifications from the work: The study lacked the statistical power to compare responses across vaccine doses or regimens. Higher spike-specific TCR breadth was observed in Ad26.COV2.S recipients than in placebo recipients (P = 0.0014). Vaccine and placebo recipients had similar non-spike TCR breadth, a finding consistent with the vaccine containing only spike. Substantial breadth of spike-specific CD8+ and CD4+ T cell responses was reported after vaccination. It was noted by the authors that total T cell responses may have been underestimated by the TCR breadth and depth analyses.

The rearranged segments are TRBV10-3 and TRBJ1-1; 7 bases in the junction line up with TRBD1. Sequencing was performed on peripheral blood, taken in a trial of Ad26.COV2.S vaccine versus placebo. The TCR comes from a person between 18 and 65 years old who received the Ad26.COV2.S COVID-19 vaccine or a placebo. CDR3 loop: CAISGTRGAEAFF. The DNA reads TGTGCCATCAGTGGCACCAGGGGGGCTGAAGCTTTCTTT.